Following are 8 T cell receptor beta chains from one sample sequenced in a study of blood T cell repertoires in COVID-19. Here immunoSEQ multiplex PCR was the method, and the copy in TCRdb shows in-frame clones only, minus some. The top ten hold less than 4.5% of the sample, which has approximately 250,000 clones, about 88% seen once. The sample was peripheral blood. Every receptor here comes from a man in his late teens or twenties with active or convalescent COVID-19.

The rearrangement links TRBV5-1 to TRBJ2-1; the D is unclear. The germline CDR1 and CDR2 sequences are SGHRS and YFSETQ. The CDR3 loop spans 14 amino acids. Deletions cut 4 bases from V and 9 bases from J, with 17 bases between. The CDR3, as DNA: TGCGCCAGCAGCCTCAGACACGGCCAAAGTGAGCAGTTCTTC. Translation: CASSLRHGQSEQFF. Drawing the rest from reference TRBV5-1 and TRBJ2-1, the complete variable domain is KAGVTQTPRYLIKTRGQQVTLSCSPISGHRSVSWYQQTPGQGLQFLFEYFSETQRNKGNFPGRFSGRQFSNSRSEMNVSTLELGDSALYLCASSLRHGQSEQFFGPGTRLTVL.

This chain connects TRBV12-5 to TRBJ1-1; unclear D gene. The length of the CDR3 is 13 residues. V shed 3 bases and J shed 1 base, with 6 bases lying between them. Per germline, CDR1 LGHNT and CDR2 FRNRAP. The CDR3 sequence: CASGLSGNTEAFF. The CDR3 DNA follows: TGTGCTAGTGGTTTATCGGGGAACACTGAAGCTTTCTTT.

The CDR3 is CASSQEEGQGAGKLFF. CDR3 DNA: TGTGCCAGCAGCCAAGAAGAGGGACAGGGAGCTGGGAAACTGTTTTTT. The V and J genes are TRBV4-2 and TRBJ1-4; 9 bases align to TRBD1. The J segment lost 11 bases and the V segment lost 0 bases, leaving 10 bases of the junction unmatched. CDR1 is LGHNA, CDR2 YNFKEQ, per germline. The CDR3 is 16 residues long.

This rearrangement joins TRBV2 to TRBJ1-1; 11 positions agree with TRBD1. The germline CDR1 and CDR2 sequences are SNHLY and FYNNEI. The CDR3 runs 14 residues. J gave up 4 bases and V 6 bases, and 4 bases lay outside the gene matches. CDR3 protein: CASRGQGAITEAFF. As DNA, the CDR3 is TGTGCCAGCAGAGGACAGGGGGCAATCACTGAAGCTTTCTTT.

The chain couples TRBV29-1 to TRBJ2-7; TRBD1 matches at 10 bases. This CDR3 is 14 amino acids long. Germline assignment: CDR1 SQVTM and CDR2 ANQGSEA. J lost 4 bases, V lost 7 bases, and 10 bases had no gene match. CDR3 loop: CSALMTGGGYEQYF. The CDR3 DNA reads as TGCAGCGCCCTGATGACAGGGGGCGGTTACGAGCAGTACTTC.

The chain combines TRBV6-4 with TRBJ2-1, with 7 bases lining up with TRBD2. CDR1 MRHNA and CDR2 SNTAGT come from the germline V gene. V was clipped by 6 bases and J by 8 bases; unmatched bases: 10. The CDR3 extends over 14 amino acids. CDR3 bases: TGTGCCAGCAGCCCCTCTCCAACTAGCGATGAGCAGTTCTTC. It encodes CASSPSPTSDEQFF.

This clone was seen just once. The J gene is TRBJ1-2, the V gene TRBV19, with D hard to call. The CDR3 runs 13 residues. Germline values: CDR1 LNHDA, CDR2 SQIVND (reference sequence). The germline V and J ends were trimmed by 0 bases and 4 bases, with 6 bases remaining between them. CDR3 coding DNA: TGTGCCAGTAGTATAGATCTCCTCTATGGCTACACCTTC. This codes for CASSIDLLYGYTF.

This chain uses TRBV11-3 with TRBJ2-5, with TRBD2 matching over 7 bases. Trimming removed 1 base from V and 5 bases from J; junction bases left unmatched: 13. From germline, CDR1 is SGHNT and CDR2 YENEEA. CDR3 length equals 17 residues. DNA of the CDR3: TGTGCCAGCAGCTTAGGGAGTTCTAGCGGCCCCGGGGAGACCCAGTACTTC. Translation gives CASSLGSSSGPGETQYF.